These 9 T cell receptor beta chains originate from one sample sequenced in a study of CD8 T cells in ankylosing spondylitis (dated by TCRdb to about 2017). Broader findings and caveats from the paper: A TCR beta motif of 7 or 8 highly homologous amino acid variants appeared characteristic of blood from ankylosing spondylitis patients.

Their antigens are not known. Libraries were built with 5' RACE. This sample was sequenced with an Illumina HiSeq 2500. TCRdb applied fastp at Q25 and MiXCR to the public reads, then kept only in-frame beta chains. Rows are combined by CDR3 protein, so each entry shows the most common genes and DNA. The sample profile shows more than 500,000 distinct CDR3 sequences; about 5% of them were found once. The ten top clones hold roughly 3.3% of the sample. The source material was blood, either unsorted or a sorted T cell fraction (not recorded which). The source is a male donor with ankylosing spondylitis.

This clonotype showed up just a few times. The chain is built from TRBV6-2 or TRBV6-3 and TRBJ2-7; TRBD2 matches 7 bases. The CDR3 length is 16 residues. V was clipped by 8 bases and J by 3 bases; unmatched bases: 16. Germline CDR1 MNHEY, CDR2 SVGEGT. CDR3 coding DNA: TGTGCCAGCCGGGGAAGCAGTCTAGCGGAGTACTACGAGCAGTACTTC. This encodes CASRGSSLAEYYEQYF.

This clonotype showed up many times. The chain uses TRBV5-1 and TRBJ1-2, with unresolved D. CDR1 is SGHRS, CDR2 YFSETQ, per germline. This CDR3 region has 15 residues. Trimming shortened V by 4 bases and J by 2 bases, and 15 bases separated the two germline ends. CDR3: CASSVSPASNYGYTF. CDR3 sequence (DNA): TGCGCCAGCAGCGTTTCCCCGGCCTCAAACTATGGCTACACCTTC.

This clonotype was counted many times. The chain has TRBV3-1 and TRBJ2-7; unclear D gene. Germline V gene data show CDR1 as LGHDT and CDR2 as YNNKEL (reference sequence). V was pared by 3 bases and J by 1 base, with 4 bases between. The CDR3 runs to 12 residues. The CDR3 here is CASSHLSYEQYF. The CDR3 region has the DNA TGTGCCAGCAGCCATCTTTCCTACGAGCAGTACTTC.

This clonotype appeared many times. V gene TRBV11-1 combines with J gene TRBJ2-3; D gene uncertain. Germline V gene sequence: CDR1 SGHAT, CDR2 FQDESV (reference sequence). Deletions cut 4 bases from V and 1 base from J, with 21 bases between. The CDR3 covers 18 residues. CDR3 in DNA: TGTGCCAGCAGCTCAATCTTACTTCGTCGGGTTGGCACAGATACGCAGTATTTT. This gives the protein CASSSILLRRVGTDTQYF.

This clonotype was detected many times. The chain carries TRBV20-1 and TRBJ1-1; D unresolved. Germline CDR1 reads DFQATT; CDR2 reads SNEGSKA (reference sequence). This CDR3 is 14 amino acids long. Trimming shortened V by 3 bases and J by 3 bases, and 14 bases separated the two germline ends. The CDR3 bases are TGCAGTGCTAGTTCCGCGCCAAGGGACACTGAAGCTTTCTTT. Its translation is CSASSAPRDTEAFF.

This clonotype was counted at least ten times. This chain links TRBV5-1 with TRBJ1-5; D is unresolved. V was pared by 0 bases and J by 6 bases, with 7 bases between. The CDR3 consists of 13 residues. Per germline, CDR1 SGHRS and CDR2 YFSETQ. The CDR3: CASSLDGIQPQHF. CDR3 nucleotide sequence: TGCGCCAGCAGCTTGGATGGGATTCAGCCCCAGCATTTT.

This clonotype was recorded many times. The V gene is TRBV11-1, the J gene TRBJ2-7; D remains unclear. The CDR3 sequence is 15 residues long. Trimming removed 1 base from V and 2 bases from J, with 12 bases in between. CDR1 is SGHAT and CDR2 is FQDESV in the germline V gene (reference sequence). CDR3 nucleotide sequence: TGTGCCAGCAGCTTAGAGGGCTTGGAAACCTACGAGCAGTACTTC. Translated, it gives CASSLEGLETYEQYF.

The table lists this clonotype with many counts. The CDR3 loop reads CSVPEGGASYNEQFF. In nucleotides, the CDR3 is TGCAGCGTTCCGGAGGGGGGAGCTAGCTACAATGAGCAGTTCTTC. V gene TRBV29-1 combines with J gene TRBJ2-1; D may correspond to TRBD1 or TRBD2 (6 bases each). Germline V lookup: CDR1 SQVTM, CDR2 ANQGSEA. The length of the CDR3 is 15 residues. V lost 5 bases and J 3 bases, leaving 17 bases between the germline ends.

This clonotype was seen repeatedly, ten times or more. This chain connects TRBV28 to TRBJ1-1; D is unresolved. Germline CDR1 is MDHEN and CDR2 is SYDVKM. The CDR3 is 13 amino acids. The ends were cut back, 3 bases at V and 10 bases at J, with 15 bases in the middle. In DNA, the CDR3 is TGTGCCAGCAGTTTTAGGACGGTCGCAGGAGCTTTCTTT. Translating gives CASSFRTVAGAFF.